This T cell receptor beta chain was obtained from a study of identical twins. Study findings and constraints: For out-of-frame beta sequences, excess twin sharing was weaker. Conclusions leaned on cross-sectional statistical analysis and did not track the same donors over time.

For this clonotype: Its target is not known.

Each CDR3 protein gets one entry after TCRdb re-called the 5' RACE reads with MiXCR. Of about 520,000 distinct CDR3 sequences detected, around 20% appear once; the ten largest clones hold roughly 0.9%. These data were also filed under a second study, of T cells expressing NK-cell markers. In that study: Repertoire data for TCR beta were derived from sorted T cells (CD3+CD56+NKG2C+, CD3+CD56+NKG2C- and CD3+CD56-NKG2C+). Six or seven donors had dominant NKG2C+ clonotypes that comprised about 1.0-8% of their CD8+ T cells.

The sequence was collected from a woman under 30 in good health. The sequenced sample was CD4+ T cells sorted from blood.

The CDR3 coding sequence is TGCGCCAGCAGCCAAGCCTCCGGGACTAGCGTTTTGGAGCAGTTCTTC. This translates into CASSQASGTSVLEQFF. The J gene is TRBJ2-1, the V gene TRBV5-1; TRBD2 matches at 10 bases. Germline trimming cut 4 bases from V and 10 bases from J; bases unmatched to any gene: 14. This CDR3 region has 16 residues. Germline CDR1 is SGHRS and CDR2 is YFSETQ.